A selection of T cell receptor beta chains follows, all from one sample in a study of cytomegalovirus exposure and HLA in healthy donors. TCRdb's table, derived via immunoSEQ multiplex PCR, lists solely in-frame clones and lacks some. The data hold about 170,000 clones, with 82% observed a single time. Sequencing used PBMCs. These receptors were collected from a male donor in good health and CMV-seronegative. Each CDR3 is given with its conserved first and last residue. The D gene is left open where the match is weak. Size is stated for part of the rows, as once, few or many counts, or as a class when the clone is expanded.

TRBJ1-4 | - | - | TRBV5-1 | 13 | TGCGCCAGCAGCTTGAGTAGGGGTGAAAAACTGTTTTTT | CASSLSRGEKLFF
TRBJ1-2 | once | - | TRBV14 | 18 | TGTGCCAGCAGCCAAGGCCCCGGCCCCCCAGGTCATCGATATGGCTACACCTTC | CASSQGPGPPGHRYGYTF
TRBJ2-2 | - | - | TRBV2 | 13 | TGTGCCAGCATGTCTCCCCCAGCCGGGGAGCTGTTTTTT | CASMSPPAGELFF
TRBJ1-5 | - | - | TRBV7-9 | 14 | TGTTCCAGCAGCGCCAGTGGAGCCAATCAGCCCCAGCATTTT | CSSSASGANQPQHF
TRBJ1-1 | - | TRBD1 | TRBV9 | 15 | TGTGCCAGCAGCGCCAGACTGACAGGGAACTGTGAAGCTTTCTTT | CASSARLTGNCEAFF
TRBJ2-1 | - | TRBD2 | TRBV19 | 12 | TGTGCCAGTAGGCCACCTAGCGGCGAGCAGTTCTTC | CASRPPSGEQFF
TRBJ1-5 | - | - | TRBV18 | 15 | TGTGCCAGCTCACCAAATGAGGGAGCCAATCAGCCCCAGCATTTT | CASSPNEGANQPQHF
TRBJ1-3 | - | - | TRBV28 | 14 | TGTGCCAGCAGTCCGCCGGGCTCTGGAAACACCATATATTTT | CASSPPGSGNTIYF
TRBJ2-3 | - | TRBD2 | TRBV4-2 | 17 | TGTGCCAGCAAGACCAGTATAGCGGGGGGGCTCACAGATACGCAGTATTTT | CASKTSIAGGLTDTQYF
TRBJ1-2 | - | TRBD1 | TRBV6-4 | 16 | TGTGCCAGCAGTCACCCCTTGGACAGGGAGGAGTTGGGCTACACCTTC | CASSHPLDREELGYTF
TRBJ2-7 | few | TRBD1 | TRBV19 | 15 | TGTGCCAGTAGTCCCTCCGGGACAGGGCTCTACGAGCAGTACTTC | CASSPSGTGLYEQYF
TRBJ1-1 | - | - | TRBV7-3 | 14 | TGTGCCAGCAGCTTCATCGGGGGTAGCACTGAAGCTTTCTTT | CASSFIGGSTEAFF
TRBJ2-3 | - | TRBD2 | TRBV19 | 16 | TGTGCCAGTACCCCAATTGGTAGCGGGGTTACAGATACGCAGTATTTT | CASTPIGSGVTDTQYF
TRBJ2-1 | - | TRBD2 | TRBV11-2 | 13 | TGTGCCAGTCCCGGGACTAGCGGCAATGAGCAGTTCTTC | CASPGTSGNEQFF
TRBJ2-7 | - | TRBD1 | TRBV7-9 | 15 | TGTGCCAGCAGCCCCCGGGACAGGGGGTCCTACGAGCAGTACTTC | CASSPRDRGSYEQYF
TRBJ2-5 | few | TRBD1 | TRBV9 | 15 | TGTGCCAGCAGCGTTGATGGGACAGCCCAAGAGACCCAGTACTTC | CASSVDGTAQETQYF